The clone carrying this TCR beta chain was seen ten or more times. This entry belongs to a study of human T cells and chemical hapten exposure. In the library, unique molecular identifiers were attached to individual cDNA molecules. TCRdb re-called the RACE reads through MiXCR, storing one row per CDR3 protein. The sample lists fewer than 300,000 distinct CDR3 sequences, approximately 8.4% occurring once. The sample's time point: pre-sensitization, week 0. The treatment denotes: therapeutic diphenylcyclopropenone sensitization with weekly scalp DPC. Each patch-test visit's blood sample preceded patch application. The CDR3 has 12 amino acids. Germline-derived CDR1 and CDR2 are SQVTM and ANQGSEA. Trimming removed 3 bases at V and 2 bases at J, with 7 bases between.

This receptor was taken from a woman in her thirties or forties with alopecia areata. Some clones in this sample may be carry-over from other donors' samples. The chain has TRBV29-1 and TRBJ1-2; D call uncertain. Sample: whole blood, taken in connection with sensitization to the hapten diphenylcyclopropenone (DPC). The DNA of the CDR3 is TGCAGCGTTGACTCGGAGAACTATGGCTACACCTTC. Its translation: CSVDSENYGYTF. Looking up the rest from reference TRBV29-1 and TRBJ1-2 gives the full variable domain: SAVISQKPSRDICQRGTSLTIQCQVDSQVTMMFWYRQQPGQSLTLIATANQGSEATYESGFVIDKFPISRPNLTFSTLTVSNMSPEDSSIYLCSVDSENYGYTFGSGTRLTVV.